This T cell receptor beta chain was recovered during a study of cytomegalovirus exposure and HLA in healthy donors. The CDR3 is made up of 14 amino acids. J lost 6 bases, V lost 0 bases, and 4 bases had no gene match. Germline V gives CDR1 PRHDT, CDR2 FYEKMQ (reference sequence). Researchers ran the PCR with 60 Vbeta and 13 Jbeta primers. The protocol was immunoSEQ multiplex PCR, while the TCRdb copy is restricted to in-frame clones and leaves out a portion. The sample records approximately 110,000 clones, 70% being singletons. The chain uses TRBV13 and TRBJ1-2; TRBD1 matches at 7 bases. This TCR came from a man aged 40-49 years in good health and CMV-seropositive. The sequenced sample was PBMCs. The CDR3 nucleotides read TGTGCCAGCAGCTTAGGCCAGGGGGGTCATGGCTACACCTTC. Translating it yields CASSLGQGGHGYTF.